This T cell receptor beta chain was recorded in a study of CD8 T cells in ankylosing spondylitis (dated by TCRdb to 2015 to 2018). Background for the entire study: The study profiled T cell receptor beta repertoires in healthy donors and ankylosing spondylitis patients to find disease-linked TCR variants. In total, the full study cohort was made up of 85 to 140 healthy donors and 25 or so ankylosing spondylitis patients. Peripheral blood was sampled, and synovial fluid was additionally collected from ankylosing spondylitis patients. Study-wide conclusions, independent of this receptor: Significant enrichment of the disease-linked clones was reported in matched synovial fluid samples from ankylosing spondylitis patients. The disease-linked clones showed a CD8+ phenotype and occurred at relatively low frequencies in peripheral blood. A TCR beta motif made up of eight highly homologous amino acid variants appeared to be characteristic of blood from ankylosing spondylitis patients. Some of the motif variants had been reported before in the synovial fluid and blood of reactive arthritis patients, a finding that suggests common disease-initiation mechanisms.

Worth noting for this clonotype: The specificity of this receptor is unknown. Base qualities are not at hand, and no much larger clone is one base apart.

As encoded in the germline V gene, CDR1 is SQVTM while CDR2 is ANQGSEA. V lost 3 bases and J lost 2 bases; the stretch between them is 11 bases long. From cysteine to phenylalanine, the CDR3 is 13 amino acids long. Here the CDR3 DNA is all that survives: 39 bases in frame from base 1. This sample was sequenced with an Illumina HiSeq 2500. Quantitative 5'-RACE with molecular barcodes was the method used to prepare the TCR beta libraries. Turning to the authors' computational methods: A new computational method based on a probabilistic model of VDJ rearrangement was used to identify disease-linked TCR variants. The raw public data were reprocessed by TCRdb itself: fastp quality trimming at Q25, MiXCR clonotype calling, in-frame beta chains only. Each CDR3 protein appears once, grouped with its most common genes and DNA. Clone size and V and J calls follow TCRdb, not the original study. Here the sample has under 450,000 distinct CDR3 sequences; 20% to 25% occur a single time. The ten largest clones capture around 13% of the sample.

This clonotype was obtained from a male donor with ankylosing spondylitis or in good health (not recorded which). The sequenced sample was blood, either unsorted or a sorted T cell fraction (not recorded which). Recombination joined TRBV29-1 with TRBJ2-7, with a tentative D gene TRBD2 over 6 matching bases. The encoded CDR3 is CSVEGGVPYEQYF. Here is the DNA: TGCAGCGTTGAGGGGGGAGTTCCCTACGAGCAGTACTTC.